One T cell receptor (beta chain) is described in this entry. The antigen remains undetermined. The CDR3 is 15 residues long. With 5 bases clipped from V and 2 bases from J, the junction kept 6 bases outside the gene matches. The germline gives CDR1 ENHRY, CDR2 SYGVKD. The sample comes from a study of cytomegalovirus exposure and HLA in healthy donors. Study results and limitations: By HLA locus, TCR association rates varied in a later analysis, with DRB1 showing the most and HLA-C the fewest. In the analysis, some V segments, TRBV6-2 and TRBV6-3 included, were excluded as indistinguishable. The study labeled roughly 160 TCR beta chains cytomegalovirus-associated.

The PCR was carried out with 60 Vbeta primers and 13 Jbeta primers. Using immunoSEQ multiplex PCR, the repertoire was profiled, and TCRdb retains in-frame clones only, with some absent. The sample consists of 110,000 or so clones, 60% to 85% of them appearing once. The sequenced sample consisted of PBMCs. This chain links TRBV10-3 with TRBJ2-7; 10 positions match TRBD2. This receptor was identified in a man aged 50-60 years in good health and CMV-seropositive. This CDR3 is CAISFEREGPYEQYF. CDR3 in DNA: TGTGCCATCAGTTTCGAGCGGGAGGGTCCCTACGAGCAGTACTTC.